These T cell receptor beta chains were read from a single sample in a study of Ad26.COV2.S vaccination and SARS-CoV-2 variants. Profiling relied on immunoSEQ multiplex PCR, and the TCRdb table lists in-frame clones only, not all of them. The sample consists of around 370,000 clones, about 88% of them appearing once. This specimen was peripheral blood, taken in a trial of Ad26.COV2.S vaccine versus placebo. The receptor set was obtained from a person aged 18-60 years who received the Ad26.COV2.S COVID-19 vaccine or a placebo. Each CDR3 is given with its conserved first and last residue. D genes are given only for firm matches. Expanded clones are given a class, and other clones once, few, many or no size at all.

-	-	TRBV7-2	TRBJ1-5	CASSPTGQPQHF	TGTGCCAGCAGTCCCACAGGTCAGCCCCAGCATTTT
-	-	TRBV24-1	TRBJ1-5	CATSASGGGGQPQHF	TGTGCCACCAGTGCCTCGGGGGGCGGCGGCCAGCCCCAGCATTTT
once	-	TRBV4-3	TRBJ2-1	CASSLMRASGEQFF	TGCGCCAGCAGCCTGATGAGGGCGTCCGGGGAGCAGTTCTTC
-	-	TRBV5-1	TRBJ1-1	CASSLAGWGQDTEAFF	TGCGCCAGCAGCTTGGCCGGCTGGGGTCAAGACACTGAAGCTTTCTTT
once	-	TRBV4-3	TRBJ1-2	CASSPGRGSYGYTF	TGCGCCAGCAGCCCGGGAAGGGGGAGTTATGGCTACACCTTC
-	TRBD1	TRBV4-2	TRBJ2-5	CASSQERAQGGGETQYF	TGTGCCAGCAGCCAAGAAAGGGCACAGGGGGGAGGAGAGACCCAGTACTTC
-	TRBD2	TRBV6-6	TRBJ2-7	CASRGAGGPGEQYF	TGTGCCAGCAGGGGGGCGGGGGGGCCGGGGGAGCAGTACTTC
-	TRBD2	TRBV5-6	TRBJ2-1	CASATSGLGGEQFF	TGTGCCAGTGCGACTAGCGGGCTCGGAGGTGAGCAGTTCTTC
-	-	TRBV5-1	TRBJ1-1	CASSYREGDTEAFF	TGCGCCAGCAGCTACAGGGAAGGCGACACTGAAGCTTTCTTT
-	-	TRBV3-1/TRBV3-2	TRBJ2-1	CASSQEGRSEQFF	TGTGCCAGCAGCCAAGAAGGTCGGAGTGAGCAGTTCTTC
-	-	TRBV28	TRBJ1-5	CASSPPGAHYSNQPQHF	TGTGCCAGCAGTCCGCCAGGGGCGCATTATAGCAATCAGCCCCAGCATTTT
-	-	TRBV27	TRBJ1-1	CASSPLQGKNTEAFF	TGTGCCAGCAGTCCCTTACAGGGCAAGAACACTGAAGCTTTCTTT
-	-	TRBV5-1	TRBJ2-7	CASSFDAYEQYF	TGCGCCAGCAGCTTCGACGCATACGAGCAGTACTTC
-	-	TRBV7-2	TRBJ2-1	CASSLAIVVTYEQFF	TGTGCCAGCAGCTTAGCGATAGTAGTTACGTATGAGCAGTTCTTC
-	-	TRBV5-4	TRBJ2-3	CASSLYTDTQYF	TGTGCCAGCAGCTTGTACACAGATACGCAGTATTTT
-	TRBD1	TRBV18	TRBJ2-5	CASSPLTGLQETQYF	TGTGCCAGCTCACCATTGACAGGGCTACAAGAGACCCAGTACTTC
few	-	TRBV9	TRBJ1-2	CASSVEGLYGYTF	TGTGCCAGCAGCGTAGAAGGGCTCTATGGCTACACCTTC
once	-	TRBV23-1	TRBJ2-4	CASRIRTDSKNIQYF	TGCGCCAGCAGAATCCGGACAGATTCTAAAAACATTCAGTACTTC
-	TRBD2	TRBV11-3	TRBJ2-3	CASSLDSGGFTDTQYF	TGTGCCAGCAGCTTGGATAGCGGGGGATTCACAGATACGCAGTATTTT
few	-	TRBV18	TRBJ2-6	CASSLESSGANVLTF	TGTGCCAGCTCACTGGAGAGCTCTGGGGCCAACGTCCTGACTTTC
-	TRBD2	TRBV7-2	TRBJ2-5	CASSAGLAGAETQYF	TGTGCCAGCAGCGCGGGACTAGCGGGAGCAGAGACCCAGTACTTC
-	-	TRBV2	TRBJ2-2	CASSDTHPGELFF	TGTGCCAGCAGTGACACTCACCCCGGGGAGCTGTTTTTT
-	-	TRBV24-1	TRBJ2-3	CATSDLKQGISTDTQYF	TGTGCCACCAGTGATCTAAAACAGGGTATTAGCACAGATACGCAGTATTTT
once	-	TRBV27	TRBJ2-3	CASSLSRGQGTQYF	TGTGCCAGCAGTTTATCACGCGGGCAGGGTACGCAGTATTTT
few	-	TRBV11-3	TRBJ1-2	CASSLSLMGYGYTF	TGTGCCAGCAGCTTAAGCCTCATGGGCTATGGCTACACCTTC
-	TRBD2	TRBV7-9	TRBJ2-2	CASSSSGREPGELFF	TGTGCCAGCAGTTCAAGCGGGAGGGAACCCGGGGAGCTGTTTTTT
-	-	TRBV7-9	TRBJ2-7	CASSLEGVSYEQYF	TGTGCCAGCAGCTTAGAGGGGGTGTCCTACGAGCAGTACTTC
-	TRBD1	TRBV30	TRBJ1-2	CAWDRGEKGGYTF	TGTGCCTGGGACAGGGGGGAGAAAGGTGGCTACACCTTC
-	TRBD1	TRBV4-3	TRBJ2-2	CASSLGPGGTGELFF	TGCGCCAGCAGCCTTGGACCAGGGGGCACCGGGGAGCTGTTTTTT
-	-	TRBV18	TRBJ2-2	CASSPDINTGELFF	TGTGCCAGCTCACCCGACATAAACACCGGGGAGCTGTTTTTT
-	TRBD2	TRBV9	TRBJ2-1	CASSFTSGGSVMVAGEALFF	TGTGCCAGCAGTTTCACTAGCGGGGGGAGCGTTATGGTGGCCGGGGAGGCGTTGTTCTTC
-	-	TRBV19	TRBJ1-1	CASSINQVTEAFF	TGTGCCAGTAGTATAAACCAGGTCACTGAAGCTTTCTTT
-	TRBD2	TRBV2	TRBJ2-7	CASSDRTSGVYEQYF	TGTGCCAGCAGTGACCGGACTAGCGGGGTATACGAGCAGTACTTC
-	-	TRBV28	TRBJ1-5	CASSLNRKSAQHF	TGTGCCAGCAGTTTAAATAGAAAAAGCGCCCAGCATTTT
-	TRBD1	TRBV6-2/TRBV6-3	TRBJ2-4	CASSGPPEWTGMAVQYF	TGTGCCAGCAGCGGTCCACCGGAATGGACAGGCATGGCGGTTCAGTACTTC
-	TRBD2	TRBV5-6	TRBJ2-1	CASSPLGGYNEQFF	TGTGCCAGCAGCCCACTGGGGGGGTACAATGAGCAGTTCTTC
-	TRBD1	TRBV7-9	TRBJ2-7	CASSLGQGAYEQYF	TGTGCCAGCAGCTTAGGGCAGGGGGCCTACGAGCAGTACTTC
-	-	TRBV29-1	TRBJ1-5	CSVGKGVGQPQHF	TGCAGCGTTGGTAAAGGGGTTGGACAGCCCCAGCATTTT
once	TRBD2	TRBV10-2	TRBJ2-2	CASSPGGPGELFF	TGCGCCAGCAGCCCGGGGGGGCCCGGGGAGCTGTTTTTT
-	TRBD1	TRBV18	TRBJ2-3	CASSLPGTGVVNTQYF	TGTGCCAGCTCACTACCCGGGACAGGGGTTGTTAATACGCAGTATTTT
once	-	TRBV7-2	TRBJ1-1	CASSQRAKNTEAFF	TGTGCCAGCAGCCAACGGGCCAAGAACACTGAAGCTTTCTTT
-	-	TRBV2	TRBJ2-3	CASSVSTSTDTQYF	TGTGCCAGCAGTGTCTCAACTAGCACAGATACGCAGTATTTT
-	TRBD2	TRBV5-4	TRBJ2-7	CASSLPGLAGVGEQYF	TGTGCCAGCAGCCTTCCGGGACTAGCGGGGGTTGGTGAGCAGTACTTC
-	-	TRBV18	TRBJ2-7	CASSTGTVTYEQYF	TGTGCCAGCTCTACCGGGACGGTGACCTACGAGCAGTACTTC
-	-	TRBV4-3	TRBJ1-6	CASSHSRNSPLHF	TGCGCCAGCAGCCACTCAAGGAATTCACCCCTCCACTTT